This TCR beta chain is drawn from a study of human T cells and chemical hapten exposure. This CDR3 contains 15 residues. J lost 4 bases, V lost 4 bases, and 7 bases had no gene match. Germline values: CDR1 MNHEY, CDR2 SVGAGI. TCRdb redid the calling of the RACE reads with MiXCR, one entry per CDR3 protein. The sample has 380,000 or so distinct CDR3 sequences, about 4.4% seen once; the top ten hold 2% to 2.5%. Time point meaning: patch test 1, 2 weeks after DPC sensitization. The sample's treatment: therapeutic diphenylcyclopropenone sensitization with weekly scalp DPC. This clonotype has only a few counts.

The chain links TRBV6-5 to TRBJ2-7; 10 nucleotides agree with TRBD1. This material consisted of whole blood, taken in connection with sensitization to the hapten diphenylcyclopropenone (DPC). This clonotype was obtained from a woman aged 50 to 60 with alopecia areata. Some clones in this sample may be carry-over from other donors' samples. The CDR3: CASSSLTGGGYEQYF. CDR3 nucleotide sequence: TGTGCCAGCAGTTCCCTGACAGGGGGCGGGTACGAGCAGTACTTC.